Each of the 5 T cell receptor beta chains below was sequenced from the same sample in a study of cytomegalovirus exposure and HLA in healthy donors. The primer mix had 60 Vbeta and 13 Jbeta primers. The repertoire was sequenced with immunoSEQ multiplex PCR; TCRdb's copy has only in-frame clones and lacks some. The data hold about 150,000 clones, with 77% observed a single time. The specimen sequenced was PBMCs. The receptors were sampled from a woman aged 25-40 years in good health and CMV-seropositive.

The J gene is TRBJ2-7, the V gene TRBV18; TRBD2 is a possible D gene (6 bases). Trimming took off 3 bases at V and 3 bases at J, with 15 bases between the two ends. CDR1 is KGHSH and CDR2 is LQKENI in the germline V gene. The length of the CDR3 is 15 residues. DNA of the CDR3: TGTGCCAGCTCACCCCTTGCGGGGTCCTTCTACGAGCAGTACTTC. Translating it yields CASSPLAGSFYEQYF.

A few counts support this clone. The chain uses TRBV4-2 and TRBJ2-5; D possibly corresponds to TRBD1 (5 bases). This CDR3 is 14 amino acids long. Germline V gene sequence: CDR1 LGHNA, CDR2 YNFKEQ. V gave up 0 bases and J gave up 5 bases, with 10 bases separating them. CDR3 residues: CASSQDVRAETQYF. In DNA form, the CDR3 reads TGTGCCAGCAGCCAAGACGTCAGGGCGGAGACCCAGTACTTC.

The genes are TRBV5-8 and TRBJ1-2; D gene ambiguous. This CDR3 contains 15 residues. Between the trimmed V and J ends, which lost 4 bases and 2 bases, there was a span of 15 bases. CDR1 and CDR2 (germline): SGHTS, YDEGEE. CDR3 amino acids: CASSTRDVWNYGYTF. The CDR3 nucleotides are TGTGCCAGCAGCACACGGGATGTTTGGAACTATGGCTACACCTTC.

This clone was seen a few times. V and J are TRBV7-9 and TRBJ2-4; D may be TRBD1 (6 bases). Germline CDR1 and CDR2: SEHNR and FQNEAQ (reference sequence). Trimming took off 10 bases at V and 4 bases at J, with 11 bases between the two ends. This CDR3 comprises 12 residues. This CDR3 reads CAIQGEKNIQYF. CDR3 bases: TGTGCCATACAGGGAGAAAAAAACATTCAGTACTTC.

V and J are TRBV11-2 and TRBJ1-1; maybe TRBD1 (6 bases). This CDR3 spans 14 amino acids. Looked up from germline, CDR1 is SGHAT and CDR2 is FQNNGV. V lost 4 bases to trimming and J lost 5 bases, with 14 bases between them. CDR3 nucleotides: TGTGCCAGCAGCTCCCAGGGGATGGGGACTGAAGCTTTCTTT. Translating gives CASSSQGMGTEAFF.